Below, 24 T cell receptor beta chains from the same sample are listed, as sequenced in a study of graft-versus-host responses after intestinal transplantation. The table came from immunoSEQ multiplex PCR; TCRdb's copy has only in-frame clones and leaves some out. The table has some 45,000 clones, over 75% seen once. This sample comprised PBMCs, obtained 524 days after transplant. The receptor set was obtained from a human patient who received an intestinal transplant, so some T cells may come from the graft donor.

The V call is TRBV5-1, the J call TRBJ2-7, with 8 nucleotides matching TRBD1. There are 15 residues in the CDR3. The trim removed 2 bases at V and 3 bases at J, leaving 7 bases unmatched. CDR1 is SGHRS and CDR2 is YFSETQ in the germline V gene. The chain's CDR3 is CASSFSGTGYYEQYF. DNA for the CDR3: TGCGCCAGCAGCTTCTCCGGGACAGGCTACTACGAGCAGTACTTC.

The V call is TRBV19, the J call TRBJ1-1; 10 bases match TRBD1. CDR1 is LNHDA, CDR2 SQIVND, per germline (reference sequence). V shed 5 bases and J 5 bases; nucleotides not matched to a gene: 11. CDR3 length: 16 amino acids. The CDR3 sequence is CASSLTPDRGETEAFF. CDR3 nucleotides: TGTGCCAGTAGTCTAACGCCGGACAGGGGGGAGACTGAAGCTTTCTTT.

This clone has a single count. This chain joins TRBV28 and TRBJ1-3; 7 nucleotides align to TRBD1. This CDR3 is 13 amino acids long. Germline V gene lookup returns CDR1 MDHEN and CDR2 SYDVKM. Unmatched junction bases numbered 9, after V lost 7 bases and J lost 9 bases. CDR3: CASIPRGRGTIYF. CDR3 coding DNA: TGTGCCAGCATCCCAAGGGGGCGCGGCACCATATATTTT.

V usage is TRBV4-3 and J usage is TRBJ1-5; 8 positions agree with TRBD1. This CDR3 is built from 15 residues. The V and J ends lost 0 bases and 7 bases, in that order; junction bases with no gene match: 5. Per germline, CDR1 LGHNA and CDR2 YSLEER. The CDR3 sequence is CASSQDRTGRQPQHF. CDR3 in DNA: TGCGCCAGCAGCCAAGATCGGACAGGGCGACAGCCCCAGCATTTT.

The V and J genes are TRBV7-2 and TRBJ1-5; tentatively, D is TRBD1 (6 bases). Per the germline V gene, CDR1 is SGHTA and CDR2 is FQGNSA. The CDR3 runs to 16 residues. Trimming cost V 1 base and J 4 bases, with 14 bases left between them. This CDR3 reads CASSLGPRGLNQPQHF. The CDR3 coding sequence is TGTGCCAGCAGCTTAGGACCCAGGGGTTTGAATCAGCCCCAGCATTTT. The full variable domain, its missing parts supplied by reference TRBV7-2 and TRBJ1-5, is GAGVSQSPSNKVTEKGKDVELRCDPISGHTALYWYRQSLGQGLEFLIYFQGNSAPDKSGLPSDRFSAERTGGSVSTLTIQRTQQEDSAVYLCASSLGPRGLNQPQHFGDGTRLSIL.

V gene TRBV9 combines with J gene TRBJ2-2; D ambiguous. V was pared by 0 bases and J by 6 bases, with 3 bases between. CDR3 size: 12 residues. Germline V lookup: CDR1 SGDLS, CDR2 YYNGEE. The CDR3 sequence is CASSVDSGELFF. The CDR3 region has the DNA TGTGCCAGCAGCGTAGATTCCGGGGAGCTGTTTTTT.

Only one count was recorded for this clone. The V call is TRBV5-1, the J call TRBJ1-4, with a possible D match to TRBD1 (5 bases). V lost 1 base and J 2 bases, leaving 12 bases between the germline ends. This CDR3 has 16 residues. The germline CDR1 and CDR2 sequences are SGHRS and YFSETQ. CDR3 in DNA: TGCGCCAGCAGCTTGAGCCTAGGGGTTACTAATGAAAAACTGTTTTTT. It codes for CASSLSLGVTNEKLFF.

This chain connects TRBV11-2 to TRBJ2-1; 14 bases are a match to TRBD2. V was clipped by 5 bases and J by 9 bases; unmatched bases: 9. The CDR3 has 16 amino acids. Germline V lookup: CDR1 SGHAT, CDR2 FQNNGV. The DNA of the CDR3 is TGTGCCAGCAGCCATTCGGGACTAGCGGGAGTACGTGAGCAGTTCTTC. This gives the protein CASSHSGLAGVREQFF.

The V and J genes are TRBV19 and TRBJ2-1; 12 nucleotides agree with TRBD2. CDR1 and CDR2 from the germline V gene are LNHDA and SQIVND (reference sequence). The CDR3 totals 17 residues. Germline trimming cut 3 bases from V and 8 bases from J; bases unmatched to any gene: 11. The CDR3 bases are TGTGCCAGTAGTATGGCTAGCGGGAGGGCCATGAGCGATGAGCAGTTCTTC. As protein: CASSMASGRAMSDEQFF.

The chain uses TRBV19 and TRBJ2-5; weak D call: TRBD2 (5 bases). The J call is doubtful: the DNA matches TRBJ2-7 better. Germline V gene data show CDR1 as LNHDA and CDR2 as SQIVND (reference sequence). The CDR3 is made up of 14 amino acids. The CDR3 reads CASSITGWAYEQYF. The CDR3, as DNA: TGTGCCAGTAGTATTACGGGGTGGGCCTACGAGCAGTACTTC.

The chain combines TRBV9 with TRBJ2-7; possibly TRBD2 for D (5 bases). The germline V and J ends were trimmed by 0 bases and 1 base, with 11 bases remaining between them. CDR1 SGDLS and CDR2 YYNGEE come from the germline V gene. This CDR3 has 15 residues. The CDR3 DNA is TGTGCCAGCAGCGTAGCCCCCGGGGATTCCTACGAGCAGTACTTC. Protein: CASSVAPGDSYEQYF.

V gene TRBV7-6 combines with J gene TRBJ2-3; D assignment may be TRBD1 or TRBD2 (5 bases each). CDR1 is SGHVS and CDR2 is FNYEAQ in the germline V gene. The CDR3 is 14 residues long. With 3 bases removed from V and 4 bases from J, the gap between germline ends came to 11 bases. The CDR3 region is CASSLGVPADTQYF. DNA of the CDR3: TGTGCCAGCAGCTTGGGGGTCCCGGCAGATACGCAGTATTTT.

The V and J genes are TRBV28 and TRBJ2-5; maybe TRBD2 (6 bases). The CDR3 has 17 residues. The V and J ends lost 5 bases and 3 bases respectively, with 22 bases between them. CDR1 and CDR2 (germline): MDHEN, SYDVKM. CDR3 sequence reads: CASSQPRDWPYEETQYF. CDR3 DNA: TGTGCCAGCAGTCAACCCCGGGACTGGCCGTATGAAGAGACCCAGTACTTC.

The V call is TRBV9, the J call TRBJ2-7; no definite D call. CDR3 length equals 13 residues. The V gene lost 0 bases and the J gene lost 5 bases, with 9 bases spanning the gap. Germline CDR1 is SGDLS and CDR2 is YYNGEE. In DNA, the CDR3 is TGTGCCAGCAGCGTAGCTGTGGGGAACGAGCAGTACTTC. It specifies CASSVAVGNEQYF.

The V and J genes are TRBV19 and TRBJ2-7; D is unclear. CDR3 length: 13 residues. Germline loops: CDR1 LNHDA, CDR2 SQIVND (reference sequence). V lost 7 bases to trimming and J lost 0 bases, with 10 bases between them. As DNA, the CDR3 is TGTGCCAGTATATCACAGAGCTCCTACGAGCAGTACTTC. It encodes CASISQSSYEQYF.

The chain employs TRBV13 and TRBJ2-3, with TRBD1 matching over 9 bases. The V segment lost 1 base and the J segment 4 bases; nucleotides outside the gene matches: 24. The CDR3 has 22 amino acids. Germline assignment: CDR1 PRHDT and CDR2 FYEKMQ (reference sequence). CDR3: CASSLAAPPGQGFRTSADTQYF. The CDR3, as DNA: TGTGCCAGCAGCTTAGCTGCGCCCCCGGGACAGGGTTTTAGAACGAGCGCAGATACGCAGTATTTT.

As to this clone: Other DNA variants within this sample encode the same CDR3. The V gene is TRBV28, the J gene TRBJ1-1; D remains unclear. The CDR3 is 14 residues long. Per germline, CDR1 MDHEN and CDR2 SYDVKM. V was pared by 2 bases and J by 1 base, with 8 bases between. CDR3 sequence (DNA): TGTGCCAGCAGTTTAACCCCTAGGAACACTGAAGCTTTCTTT. It codes for CASSLTPRNTEAFF.

The gene calls are TRBV15 and TRBJ1-1; no reliable D call. The V and J ends lost 8 bases and 1 base respectively, with 8 bases between them. Germline-derived CDR1 and CDR2 are LNHNV and YYDKDF (reference sequence). The CDR3 extends over 12 amino acids. The CDR3 DNA is TGTGCCACCTCTGAGGGGAACACTGAAGCTTTCTTT. This translates into CATSEGNTEAFF.

The chain employs TRBV5-1 and TRBJ2-1; TRBD1 might be the D (6 bases). Germline V gene lookup returns CDR1 SGHRS and CDR2 YFSETQ. This CDR3 comprises 22 residues. V dropped 1 base and J dropped 2 bases, with 31 bases sitting between them. The DNA of the CDR3 is TGCGCCAGCAGCTTGCGACCCAGCACGACGCCATCGCAGGGGACGCCCTACAATGAGCAGTTCTTC. This gives the protein CASSLRPSTTPSQGTPYNEQFF.

V is TRBV27 and J is TRBJ2-7; possibly TRBD1 for D (5 bases). This CDR3 region has 13 residues. The germline V and J ends were trimmed by 8 bases and 0 bases, with 11 bases remaining between them. The germline V gene has CDR1 MNHEY and CDR2 SMNVEV (reference sequence). The CDR3 nucleotides are TGTGCCAGCCAGGACACAAGCTCCTACGAGCAGTACTTC. It codes for CASQDTSSYEQYF.

The chain carries TRBV30 and TRBJ2-7, with D possibly matching TRBD1 (6 bases). Germline V gives CDR1 GTSNPN, CDR2 SVGIG (reference sequence). The CDR3 totals 13 residues. The germline V and J ends were trimmed by 3 bases and 1 base, with 10 bases remaining between them. CDR3 coding DNA: TGTGCCTGGAGGAAGAGGGGGTCCTACGAGCAGTACTTC. This encodes CAWRKRGSYEQYF.

The gene calls are TRBV6-6 and TRBJ2-1, with TRBD2 identical over 8 bases. The CDR3 extends over 13 amino acids. J gave up 13 bases and V 2 bases, and 7 bases lay outside the gene matches. Germline-derived CDR1 and CDR2 are MNHNY and SVGAGI (reference sequence). CDR3 amino acids: CASSYGGGRPQFF. The CDR3 nucleotides read TGTGCCAGCAGTTACGGTGGCGGGAGGCCCCAGTTCTTC.

The chain joins TRBV7-3 to TRBJ1-2, with 9 nucleotides matching TRBD1. Unmatched junction bases numbered 5, after V lost 2 bases and J lost 4 bases. CDR3 length equals 15 residues. CDR1 and CDR2 (germline): SGHTA, FQGTGA. The CDR3 is CASSLVRDRAYGYTF. CDR3 coding DNA: TGTGCCAGCAGCTTAGTGAGGGACAGGGCCTATGGCTACACCTTC.

This chain connects TRBV6-6 to TRBJ1-5, with 9 bases matching TRBD1. Germline assignment: CDR1 MNHNY and CDR2 SVGAGI (reference sequence). With V trimmed by 6 bases and J by 3 bases, 6 bases remained unmatched. The CDR3 consists of 15 residues. This CDR3 is CASSPTGGSNQPQHF. CDR3 nucleotides: TGTGCCAGCAGCCCGACAGGGGGATCCAATCAGCCCCAGCATTTT.